Following are 32 T cell receptor beta chains from one sample sequenced in a study of T cells in Graves' hyperthyroidism and ophthalmopathy. TCR beta CDR3 sequences were amplified from RNA transcripts. Researchers ran a first-round RT-PCR on the TCR CDR3 using the HTBI primer set. TCRdb called the multiplex PCR reads again in MiXCR, with one record for every CDR3 protein. This sample has about 640,000 distinct CDR3 sequences, with less than 25% found just once. Sequencing was performed on blood. The receptors originated from a man under 40 with Graves' ophthalmopathy.

This clonotype was counted ten times or more. The rearrangement links TRBV7-9 to TRBJ2-5; D gene uncertain. The germline gives CDR1 SEHNR, CDR2 FQNEAQ (reference sequence). This CDR3 comprises 14 residues. Trimming cost V 0 bases and J 7 bases, with 12 bases left between them. The CDR3 loop reads CASSLATAKLTQYF. CDR3 DNA: TGTGCCAGCAGCTTAGCAACAGCGAAGTTGACCCAGTACTTC.

This clonotype was seen many times. The chain combines TRBV6-1 with TRBJ1-5, with a weak D call TRBD1 (5 bases). There are 17 residues in the CDR3. Germline V gene data show CDR1 as MNHNS and CDR2 as SASEGT. V was shortened by 2 bases and J by 0 bases, with 14 bases between the two germline ends. This CDR3 is CASSERVGQGSNQPQHF. In nucleotides, the CDR3 is TGTGCCAGCAGTGAAAGAGTGGGGCAGGGTAGCAATCAGCCCCAGCATTTT.

This clonotype was recorded at least ten times. The CDR3: CSANLAGVKDTQYF. The CDR3 DNA sequence: TGCAGTGCTAACCTAGCGGGAGTAAAAGATACGCAGTATTTT. The J gene is TRBJ2-3, the V gene TRBV20-1; 10 bases line up with TRBD2. Germline trimming cut 4 bases from V and 5 bases from J; bases unmatched to any gene: 6. The CDR3 is 14 residues long. CDR1 is DFQATT, CDR2 SNEGSKA, per germline (reference sequence).

This clonotype was seen repeatedly, ten times or more. This chain connects TRBV30 to TRBJ1-4; 7 nucleotides agree with TRBD1. The CDR3 loop spans 16 amino acids. Trimming took 5 bases from V and 6 from J; bases not matched to a gene: 15. Germline-derived CDR1 and CDR2 are GTSNPN and SVGIG (reference sequence). In DNA, the CDR3 is TGTGCCTGGCGGAGACTCCTGGGACAGCTAGATGAAAAACTGTTTTTT. Translation gives CAWRRLLGQLDEKLFF.

To note about this clonotype: One base away lies a much larger clone, so this may be a sequencing read error. The chain links TRBV11-2 to TRBJ2-5; possibly TRBD1 for D (5 bases). The J call may be faulty, since TRBJ2-1 better matches the DNA end. The CDR3 extends over 17 amino acids. Germline V gene sequence: CDR1 SGHAT, CDR2 FQNNGV. The DNA of the CDR3 is TGTGCCAGCAGCTTAGCCGCCGACAGTTTTTCCCGAGAGACCCAGTTCTTC. This sequence encodes CASSLAADSFSRETQFF.

The chain joins TRBV5-1 to TRBJ1-2, with D unclear. Trimming removed 0 bases from V and 4 bases from J, with 7 bases in between. Germline loops: CDR1 SGHRS, CDR2 YFSETQ. The CDR3 runs 13 residues. CDR3 sequence reads: CASSLDQFYGYTF. CDR3 coding DNA: TGCGCCAGCAGCTTGGATCAGTTCTATGGCTACACCTTC.

This chain links TRBV6-5 with TRBJ2-1, with 8 bases matching TRBD2. J was trimmed by 5 bases and V by 2 bases; bases with no gene match: 5. The germline V gene encodes CDR1 MNHEY and CDR2 SVGAGI. This CDR3 spans 15 amino acids. The CDR3: CASSYTGGPNNEQFF. The CDR3 DNA reads as TGTGCCAGCAGTTACACGGGAGGGCCTAACAATGAGCAGTTCTTC.

The chain couples TRBV27 to TRBJ2-1, with 7 bases identical to TRBD1. J gave up 4 bases and V 5 bases, and 11 bases lay outside the gene matches. Per germline, CDR1 MNHEY and CDR2 SMNVEV (reference sequence). The CDR3 has 16 amino acids. The CDR3 here is CASSRLKTGQYNEQFF. The CDR3 DNA follows: TGTGCCAGCAGTAGACTAAAGACGGGACAGTACAATGAGCAGTTCTTC.

This clonotype turned up a few times. The V and J genes are TRBV28 and TRBJ2-5; 7 positions agree with TRBD1. Germline values: CDR1 MDHEN, CDR2 SYDVKM. Trimming removed 1 base from V and 2 bases from J; junction bases left unmatched: 10. This CDR3 spans 17 amino acids. The CDR3 coding sequence is TGTGCCAGCAGTTTATCTCCGGGACAGAGCTCACAAGAGACCCAGTACTTC. The encoded protein is CASSLSPGQSSQETQYF. The full variable domain, its missing parts supplied by reference TRBV28 and TRBJ2-5, is DVKVTQSSRYLVKRTGEKVFLECVQDMDHENMFWYRQDPGLGLRLIYFSYDVKMKEKGDIPEGYSVSREKKERFSLILESASTNQTSMYLCASSLSPGQSSQETQYFGPGTRLLVL.

This clonotype was detected a few times. The chain links TRBV7-9 to TRBJ2-6; the match to TRBD1 covers 7 bases. The CDR3 is 18 amino acids. Trimming took 4 bases from V and 0 from J; bases not matched to a gene: 9. Germline CDR1 SEHNR, CDR2 FQNEAQ (reference sequence). The CDR3 spells CASSSPYDRDSGANVLTF. Written as DNA, the CDR3 is TGTGCCAGCAGCTCCCCCTATGACAGGGACTCTGGGGCCAACGTCCTGACTTTC.

This rearrangement joins TRBV9 to TRBJ2-2, with D possibly matching TRBD1 (6 bases). The CDR3 extends over 17 amino acids. Deletions cut 0 bases from V and 1 base from J, with 13 bases between. CDR1 is SGDLS and CDR2 is YYNGEE in the germline V gene. The CDR3 DNA is TGTGCCAGCAGCGTAGTAACAGGGTTCGGGAACACCGGGGAGCTGTTTTTT. Its translation is CASSVVTGFGNTGELFF. Full variable domain (rest looked up from reference TRBV9 and TRBJ2-2): DSGVTQTPKHLITATGQRVTLRCSPRSGDLSVYWYQQSLDQGLQFLIQYYNGEERAKGNILERFSAQQFPDLHSELNLSSLELGDSALYFCASSVVTGFGNTGELFFGEGSRLTVL.

This clonotype was seen a few times. The chain carries TRBV27 and TRBJ2-1, with D possibly being TRBD1 (5 bases). Germline CDR1 and CDR2: MNHEY and SMNVEV (reference sequence). CDR3 length equals 13 residues. The V end lost 3 bases, the J end lost 8 bases, and 11 bases lay between the germline ends. DNA for the CDR3: TGTGCCAGCAGTTTCGCCAGCAGGGATGAGCAGTTCTTC. Protein sequence: CASSFASRDEQFF.

This chain joins TRBV4-1 and TRBJ2-5, with 12 bases fitting TRBD2. J lost 7 bases, V lost 1 base, and 7 bases had no gene match. The germline gives CDR1 MGHRA, CDR2 YSYEKL. The CDR3 has 16 residues. The CDR3 DNA sequence: TGCGCCAGCAGCCAAGGGACTAGCGGGATCGAGGGGACCCAGTACTTC. Translating it yields CASSQGTSGIEGTQYF.

This sequence joins TRBV12-3 or TRBV12-4 and TRBJ1-2; TRBD1 might be the D (5 bases). V was clipped by 6 bases and J by 4 bases, with 21 bases between them. The CDR3 totals 16 residues. The CDR3 DNA sequence: TGTGCCAGCAGCCCTTCCCAACGGGGCTCTAGCTATGGCTACACCTTC. It specifies CASSPSQRGSSYGYTF.

The chain carries TRBV5-1 and TRBJ2-5; TRBD2 matches at 15 bases. V lost 4 bases, J lost 2 bases, and 6 bases stayed unmatched. The CDR3 is 17 amino acids. Germline values: CDR1 SGHRS, CDR2 YFSETQ. DNA for the CDR3: TGCGCCAGCAGCCCGGGGACTAGCGGGAGGCCACAAGAGACCCAGTACTTC. Its protein product is CASSPGTSGRPQETQYF.

The sample holds many counts of this clonotype. The rearrangement joins TRBV12-5 to TRBJ2-5, with 7 bases aligning to TRBD1. V was pared by 0 bases and J by 2 bases, with 12 bases of the junction left unmatched. The CDR3 loop spans 18 amino acids. CDR1 and CDR2 (germline): LGHNT, FRNRAP. CDR3 in DNA: TGTGCTAGTGGTTTGGTGGGAGACAGGGACCCTTTACAAGAGACCCAGTACTTC. It yields the protein CASGLVGDRDPLQETQYF.

This clonotype was counted only a few times. This CDR3 reads CASSPTGKNTEAFF. CDR3 nucleotides: TGTGCCAGCAGCCCGACGGGGAAGAACACTGAAGCTTTCTTT. V usage is TRBV9 and J usage is TRBJ1-1; D uncertain. CDR3 size: 14 residues. Germline values: CDR1 SGDLS, CDR2 YYNGEE. Trimming stripped 4 bases from V and 1 base from J, with 11 bases between.

The V and J genes are TRBV20-1 and TRBJ1-5, with D hard to call. Trimming removed 1 base at V and 5 bases at J, with 9 bases between. CDR3 length: 13 amino acids. Per the germline V gene, CDR1 is DFQATT and CDR2 is SNEGSKA (reference sequence). CDR3 protein: CSARARPDQPQHF. The DNA for the CDR3 is TGCAGTGCTAGAGCTCGCCCTGATCAGCCCCAGCATTTT.

This clonotype was detected only a few times. The chain has TRBV5-6 and TRBJ1-3, with D unclear. The germline V gene has CDR1 SGHDT and CDR2 YYEEEE. This CDR3 is built from 15 residues. The V end lost 0 bases, the J end lost 4 bases, and 11 bases lay between the germline ends. The CDR3 protein is CASSLGAEAGNTIYF. The DNA for the CDR3 is TGTGCCAGCAGCTTGGGGGCAGAAGCGGGAAACACCATATATTTT.

The CDR3 here is CASSLDNGEKLFF. The CDR3 DNA follows: TGTGCCAGCAGCTTAGACAACGGTGAAAAACTGTTTTTT. The chain couples TRBV7-9 to TRBJ1-4, with D uncertain. Germline CDR1 and CDR2: SEHNR and FQNEAQ (reference sequence). Trimming removed 1 base from V and 7 bases from J, with 7 bases in between. This CDR3 has 13 amino acids.

This clonotype showed up many times. The rearrangement joins TRBV11-2 to TRBJ2-7; TRBD2 is a possible D gene (6 bases). This CDR3 is built from 16 residues. V gave up 4 bases and J gave up 1 base, with 17 bases separating them. The germline V gene encodes CDR1 SGHAT and CDR2 FQNNGV. The CDR3 DNA reads as TGTGCCAGCAGCTCACCCTCTAGCGAACGGTCCTACGAGCAGTACTTC. It encodes CASSSPSSERSYEQYF. The complete variable domain, with remaining parts taken from reference TRBV11-2 and TRBJ2-7, reads EAGVAQSPRYKIIEKRQSVAFWCNPISGHATLYWYQQILGQGPKLLIQFQNNGVVDDSQLPKDRFSAERLKGVDSTLKIQPAKLEDSAVYLCASSSPSSERSYEQYFGPGTRLTVT.

The J gene is TRBJ2-7, the V gene TRBV24-1; D is ambiguous. V lost 4 bases to trimming and J lost 3 bases, with 9 bases between them. CDR1 and CDR2 (germline): KGHDR, SFDVKD. The CDR3 is 13 amino acids. The chain's CDR3 is CATSDTNRYEQYF. Here the CDR3 DNA reads TGTGCCACCAGTGACACGAACCGCTACGAGCAGTACTTC.

This clonotype was seen at least ten times. This sequence joins TRBV18 and TRBJ2-3; D is unclear. The germline V and J ends were trimmed by 3 bases and 2 bases, with 9 bases remaining between them. The germline gives CDR1 KGHSH, CDR2 LQKENI. The CDR3 extends over 14 amino acids. The CDR3 DNA reads TGTGCCAGCTCACCCCGGGTCACCACAGATACGCAGTATTTT. Translation gives CASSPRVTTDTQYF.

Only a few counts were recorded for this clonotype. The V and J genes are TRBV30 and TRBJ1-3; 7 bases align to TRBD1. Trimming took 2 bases from V and 4 from J; bases not matched to a gene: 11. Germline CDR1 is GTSNPN and CDR2 is SVGIG (reference sequence). The CDR3 is 16 residues long. The CDR3 loop reads CAWSIPDRVRGNTIYF. The CDR3 coding sequence is TGTGCCTGGAGTATCCCAGACAGGGTCCGGGGAAACACCATATATTTT.

This clonotype was counted ten times or more. The chain combines TRBV20-1 with TRBJ1-1, with 7 bases matching TRBD1. Germline lookup yields CDR1 DFQATT and CDR2 SNEGSKA (reference sequence). CDR3 length equals 13 residues. With 5 bases clipped from V and 4 bases from J, the junction kept 7 bases outside the gene matches. The DNA of the CDR3 is TGCAGTGCTTTGCCGAAGGGGGCCACTGAAGCTTTCTTT. This encodes CSALPKGATEAFF.

The chain uses TRBV27 and TRBJ2-7; 11 nucleotides match TRBD2. Germline V gene data show CDR1 as MNHEY and CDR2 as SMNVEV (reference sequence). Unmatched junction bases numbered 9, after V lost 5 bases and J lost 6 bases. The CDR3 is 15 residues long. The CDR3 loop is CASSNFIAGGVEQYF. The CDR3 DNA follows: TGTGCCAGCAGTAATTTCATAGCGGGAGGGGTCGAGCAGTACTTC.

Here the CDR3 reads CASSFSATNEKLFF. CDR3 DNA sequence: TGTGCCAGTAGTTTCAGTGCAACTAATGAAAAACTGTTTTTT. The V and J genes are TRBV19 and TRBJ1-4; unclear D gene. From germline, CDR1 is LNHDA and CDR2 SQIVND (reference sequence). Trimming left V 5 bases short and J 0 bases short, with 7 bases between. This CDR3 is 14 amino acids long. The full variable domain, in which reference TRBV19 and TRBJ1-4 provide the parts outside the CDR3, is DGGITQSPKYLFRKEGQNVTLSCEQNLNHDAMYWYRQDPGQGLRLIYYSQIVNDFQKGDIAEGYSVSREKKESFPLTVTSAQKNPTAFYLCASSFSATNEKLFFGSGTQLSVL.

Concerning this clonotype itself: This may come from a read error, since a much larger clone is one base off. V is TRBV30 and J is TRBJ1-5; the D is unclear. The CDR3 sequence is 13 residues long. CDR1 and CDR2 (germline): GTSNPN, SVGIG (reference sequence). CDR3 nucleotide sequence: TGTGCCTGGAGTCCCGGGCCCAATCGGCCCCAGCATTTT. As protein: CAWSPGPNRPQHF.

This chain connects TRBV5-1 to TRBJ2-1, with TRBD2 identical over 9 bases. The ends lost 1 base at V and 6 bases at J; junction bases unmatched: 5. Germline V CDR1 and CDR2: SGHRS, YFSETQ. The CDR3 loop spans 15 amino acids. The CDR3 DNA is TGCGCCAGCAGCTTGAGGCGGGAGGGTCCCAATGAGCAGTTCTTC. Translated: CASSLRREGPNEQFF.

The rearrangement joins TRBV25-1 to TRBJ2-7, with D possibly matching TRBD1 (6 bases). Trimming took off 7 bases at V and 1 base at J, with 17 bases between the two ends. The germline gives CDR1 MGHDK, CDR2 SYGVNS. This CDR3 has 15 residues. CDR3 residues: CASTLQGRCSYEQYF. DNA of the CDR3: TGTGCCAGCACCTTACAGGGACGCTGTTCCTACGAGCAGTACTTC.

This clonotype has a handful of counts. The chain has TRBV15 and TRBJ2-7; 14 bases match TRBD2. There are 16 residues in the CDR3. Germline V gene lookup returns CDR1 LNHNV and CDR2 YYDKDF (reference sequence). V gave up 5 bases and J gave up 5 bases; unmatched junction bases: 8. CDR3 region: CATSGGLAGGRNEQYF. The DNA of the CDR3 is TGTGCCACCAGCGGAGGACTAGCGGGAGGTAGGAACGAGCAGTACTTC.

J is TRBJ2-1 and V is TRBV4-1, with D perhaps matching TRBD2 (6 bases). Germline V CDR1 and CDR2: MGHRA, YSYEKL. V was cut by 4 bases and J by 6 bases, with 19 bases left in between. The CDR3 contains 16 residues. The CDR3 here is CASSRDSGTTPNEQFF. In nucleotides, the CDR3 is TGCGCCAGCAGCCGGGATAGCGGCACAACACCCAATGAGCAGTTCTTC.